The clone carrying this TCR beta chain appeared a single time. Antigen unknown. At one of its ends the junction is not consistent with the germline gene, which may arise from a read error. Germline loops: CDR1 MNHNS, CDR2 SASEGT. The CDR3 loop spans 14 amino acids. This sample's RNA came from whole unsorted tissue. The normal lung tissue was taken more than 3 cm from the tumor edge. The data were obtained in a study of tumor and adjacent non-tumor tissue in lung cancer. Three rounds of nested PCR, following a modified ARM-PCR protocol, produced the TCRbeta library. From the multiplex PCR reads, TCRdb called clonotypes with MiXCR, one entry per CDR3 protein. This sample has tens of thousands of distinct CDR3 sequences, with about 77% found just once. Study results and caveats: Compared with tumor, normal lung showed significantly lower TCR diversity.

The V call is TRBV6-1, the J call TRBJ2-7, with D possibly matching TRBD1 (6 bases). This sequence was found in a man aged 55 to 70 with non-small cell lung cancer. Specimen: distant non-tumor lung tissue. The CDR3 region has the DNA TGTGCCAGCAATGAATCAGGGGCCCCCTACGAGCAGTACTTC. The encoded protein is CASNESGAPYEQYF.